The 16 T cell receptor beta chains listed next were all sequenced from one sample in a study of T cell repertoires in cytomegalovirus infection. Antigen specificity for these receptors is unknown. TCRdb used MiXCR to reprocess the reads, holding one entry per CDR3 protein. The table has about 770,000 distinct CDR3 sequences, 25% to 30% seen once. Material: cultured CD8+ T cells from PBMCs, obtained from culture after CMV antigen stimulation. The receptors originated from a human donor in good health (CMV status not recorded). Some clones in this sample may be carry-over from other donors' samples.

A few counts support this clonotype. V gene TRBV12-3 or TRBV12-4 combines with J gene TRBJ2-7, with a tentative D call TRBD2 (6 bases). The CDR3 runs to 15 residues. V was shortened by 6 bases and J by 3 bases, with 18 bases between the two germline ends. The CDR3 DNA follows: TGTGCCAGCAGCGGGAGAGGGGAGGTCTTCTACGAGCAGTACTTC. It is translated as CASSGRGEVFYEQYF.

This clonotype occurred many times. This chain connects TRBV11-3 to TRBJ2-1, with D unclear. The CDR3 spans 15 residues. V gave up 5 bases and J gave up 1 base, with 12 bases separating them. From germline, CDR1 is SGHNT and CDR2 YENEEA. CDR3 DNA: TGTGCCAGCAGCCCGCCTATGGGTTCCTACAATGAGCAGTTCTTC. The encoded protein is CASSPPMGSYNEQFF.

The V call is TRBV5-6, the J call TRBJ2-7; D gene ambiguous. This CDR3 comprises 13 residues. CDR1 is SGHDT, CDR2 YYEEEE, per germline. Trimming removed 4 bases at V and 0 bases at J, with 8 bases between. CDR3 nucleotide sequence: TGTGCCAGCAGCGAATGGGGCTCCTACGAGCAGTACTTC. Protein sequence: CASSEWGSYEQYF. Supplemented by reference TRBV5-6 and TRBJ2-7, the full variable domain reads DAGVTQSPTHLIKTRGQQVTLRCSPKSGHDTVSWYQQALGQGPQFIFQYYEEEERQRGNFPDRFSGHQFPNYSSELNVNALLLGDSALYLCASSEWGSYEQYFGPGTRLTVT.

The V and J genes are TRBV2 and TRBJ2-6, with D possibly being TRBD2 (6 bases). There are 19 residues in the CDR3. Trimming took off 6 bases at V and 0 bases at J, with 21 bases between the two ends. CDR1 and CDR2 from the germline V gene are SNHLY and FYNNEI. CDR3 in DNA: TGTGCCAGCAGGGCACTAGGAGGGGACGCTCTCTCTGGGGCCAACGTCCTGACTTTC. This gives the protein CASRALGGDALSGANVLTF.

This rearrangement joins TRBV7-9 to TRBJ1-2; D possibly corresponds to TRBD1 (5 bases). CDR1 is SEHNR, CDR2 FQNEAQ, per germline (reference sequence). The CDR3 is made up of 15 amino acids. Trimming took 0 bases from V and 2 from J, leaving 10 bases between them. As DNA, the CDR3 is TGTGCCAGCAGCTTAGCGGGCAGGGAGAACTATGGCTACACCTTC. This gives the protein CASSLAGRENYGYTF.

This clonotype was observed a single time. DNA of the CDR3: TGCAGCGTTTCGGGGGGGGAGGTCGGCAATCAGCCCCAGCATTTT. It yields the protein CSVSGGEVGNQPQHF. The rearrangement links TRBV29-1 to TRBJ1-5, with D maybe TRBD1 (5 bases). V shed 5 bases and J shed 2 bases, with 16 bases lying between them. CDR3 length equals 15 residues. CDR1 and CDR2 (germline): SQVTM, ANQGSEA.

For the CDR3, the DNA is TGCGCCAGCAGCCAAGAAGGGATTGGGGACGAGCAGTACTTC. Its translation is CASSQEGIGDEQYF. This chain joins TRBV4-1 and TRBJ2-7; D unresolved. Germline-derived CDR1 and CDR2 are MGHRA and YSYEKL. V was trimmed by 0 bases and J by 5 bases, leaving 11 bases between them. The CDR3 runs to 14 residues.

This clonotype has at least ten counts. V gene TRBV12-5 combines with J gene TRBJ2-2; 8 nucleotides align to TRBD1. Germline V gives CDR1 LGHNT, CDR2 FRNRAP. The CDR3 covers 14 residues. V shed 6 bases, J shed 3 bases, and the junction held 3 bases outside the gene matches. Here the CDR3 reads CASGLTGDTGELFF. Written as DNA, the CDR3 is TGTGCTAGTGGCCTGACAGGGGACACCGGGGAGCTGTTTTTT.

This clonotype was observed at least ten times. This chain connects TRBV12-3 or TRBV12-4 to TRBJ2-3, with 8 bases identical to TRBD2. The CDR3 length is 17 residues. The junction had 12 bases not matched to a gene; V was cut back by 6 bases and J by 1 base. The CDR3 is CASSAGTRILGTDTQYF. CDR3 coding DNA: TGTGCCAGCAGCGCCGGGACTAGGATTCTCGGCACAGATACGCAGTATTTT.

The chain recombines TRBV5-5 with TRBJ2-7, with a tentative D call TRBD2 (7 bases). V was cut by 4 bases and J by 2 bases, with 19 bases left in between. CDR1 and CDR2 (germline): SGHKS, YYEKEE (reference sequence). The CDR3 extends over 16 amino acids. CDR3 protein: CASSRGQIAGAYEQYV. The CDR3 nucleotides are TGTGCCAGCAGCAGAGGACAGATTGCGGGGGCCTACGAGCAGTACGTC.

The V and J genes are TRBV2 and TRBJ2-1, with TRBD1 matching 12 bases. This CDR3 has 17 residues. Germline CDR1 SNHLY, CDR2 FYNNEI. The junction had 11 bases not matched to a gene; V was cut back by 6 bases and J by 5 bases. The CDR3, as DNA: TGTGCCAGCAGGAAGGGACAGGGGGCCTTTGAAAACAATGAGCAGTTCTTC. Protein: CASRKGQGAFENNEQFF.

The chain uses TRBV4-3 and TRBJ1-2; TRBD1 matches at 7 bases. Germline V CDR1 and CDR2: LGHNA, YSLEER. After removal of 0 bases from V and 4 bases from J, the junction contained 8 bases not matched to a gene. The CDR3 length is 16 residues. The CDR3 here is CASSQDWDSPAYGYTF. The CDR3 DNA follows: TGCGCCAGCAGCCAAGATTGGGACAGTCCCGCCTATGGCTACACCTTC.

This clonotype turned up a few times. This rearrangement joins TRBV10-3 to TRBJ1-1; D possibly corresponds to TRBD1 (5 bases). V was clipped by 11 bases and J by 4 bases, with 17 bases between them. The CDR3 totals 13 residues. Germline V gives CDR1 ENHRY, CDR2 SYGVKD. The CDR3 loop reads CACRGGSGTEAFF. In DNA form, the CDR3 reads TGTGCCTGTAGGGGTGGGAGCGGCACTGAAGCTTTCTTT.

On this clonotype itself: At one end, the junction sequence differs from germline, possibly due to a read error. The chain has TRBV12-3 or TRBV12-4 and TRBJ1-5; 9 bases align to TRBD1. This CDR3 is 15 amino acids long. The CDR3 DNA sequence: TGTGTCAGCAGCCCAACAGGGGGCAGCTATCAGCCCCAGCATTTT. This gives the protein CVSSPTGGSYQPQHF.

V and J are TRBV7-6 and TRBJ2-1, with D tentatively TRBD2 (5 bases). V gave up 8 bases and J gave up 1 base, with 18 bases separating them. The germline V gene has CDR1 SGHVS and CDR2 FNYEAQ. The CDR3 covers 16 residues. The CDR3 region is CASGPREGQSYNEQFF. CDR3 bases: TGTGCCAGCGGCCCCCGTGAGGGTCAGTCCTACAATGAGCAGTTCTTC.

This clonotype was counted ten times or more. V gene TRBV27 combines with J gene TRBJ1-1; D unresolved. V lost 8 bases to trimming and J lost 1 base, with 5 bases between them. This CDR3 spans 11 amino acids. Germline V gene data show CDR1 as MNHEY and CDR2 as SMNVEV (reference sequence). CDR3 in DNA: TGTGCCAGCCAACGGAACACTGAAGCTTTCTTT. Its protein product is CASQRNTEAFF.